This record looks at one T cell receptor (beta chain) sequence and its context. No antigen is known for it. Compared with germline, one end of the junction differs, possibly owing to a read error. This record belongs to a study of shared clonotypes between healthy human individuals. As for the study in general: The study enrolled a couple of women and three men aged 18 to 49. General study points: How much donors shared clonotypes was expected to be affected by sequencing depth. Collection of samples was limited to blood; tissue repertoires likely differ.

CDR1 SGHRS and CDR2 YFSETQ come from the germline V gene. This CDR3 has 14 amino acids. Generated by immunoSEQ multiplex PCR, the TCRdb table keeps only in-frame clones and is missing some. The table includes around 450,000 clones, roughly 83% detected once. The rearrangement joins TRBV5-1 to TRBJ2-5; D uncertain. The clonotype comes from a middle-aged woman in good health. Some clones in this sample may be carry-over from other donors' samples. The sequencing sample was made of PBMCs. For the CDR3, the DNA is TGCGCCAGCAGCTTTTTGGGGTTACAAGAGGCCCAGTACTTC. As protein: CASSFLGLQEAQYF.